This T cell receptor (beta chain) was documented in a study of blood T cell repertoires in COVID-19. Produced via immunoSEQ multiplex PCR; TCRdb's table is partial and in-frame only. The sample records over 120,000 clones, 75% to 90% being singletons. Germline assignment: CDR1 SGDLS and CDR2 YYNGEE. The ends were cut back, 0 bases at V and 2 bases at J, with 9 bases in the middle. The CDR3 is 14 residues long. This chain links TRBV9 with TRBJ2-7; D call uncertain. The sample consisted of PBMCs or T cells enriched from blood (not recorded which). The receptor was derived from a man in his 60s who had recovered from COVID-19. The CDR3 reads CASSVGGQTYEQYF. The CDR3 DNA is TGTGCCAGCAGCGTAGGTGGGCAGACCTACGAGCAGTACTTC. Complete variable domain (other parts from reference TRBV9 and TRBJ2-7): DSGVTQTPKHLITATGQRVTLRCSPRSGDLSVYWYQQSLDQGLQFLIQYYNGEERAKGNILERFSAQQFPDLHSELNLSSLELGDSALYFCASSVGGQTYEQYFGPGTRLTVT.